These 4 T cell receptor beta chains were sequenced from one sample in a study of shared clonotypes between healthy human individuals. The method was immunoSEQ multiplex PCR; TCRdb's version includes in-frame clones alone and lacks a portion of them. The sample holds approximately 510,000 clones, less than 85% seen once. Material: PBMCs. These receptors were obtained from a woman aged 40-49 years in good health. Some clones in this sample may be carry-over from other donors' samples.

The V call is TRBV5-1, the J call TRBJ2-2, with 7 bases aligning to TRBD2. CDR3 length: 17 residues. In germline, CDR1 is SGHRS, CDR2 YFSETQ. With 0 bases clipped from V and 0 bases from J, the junction kept 5 bases outside the gene matches. For the CDR3, the DNA is TGCGCCAGCAGCTTGGCGGCTAGCGGCGCGAACACCGGGGAGCTGTTTTTT. It translates to CASSLAASGANTGELFF.

This clone was counted at least ten times. The chain couples TRBV5-1 to TRBJ1-1; D uncertain. V was pared by 2 bases and J by 1 base, with 12 bases between. CDR1 and CDR2 (germline): SGHRS, YFSETQ. This CDR3 is built from 15 residues. The CDR3 region is CASSLEPDKNTEAFF. The DNA of the CDR3 is TGCGCCAGCAGCTTAGAACCAGATAAGAACACTGAAGCTTTCTTT.

The J gene is TRBJ1-2, the V gene TRBV11-3, with D maybe TRBD1 (6 bases). Trimming pared 1 base from V and 3 bases from J, leaving 9 bases between. The CDR3 sequence is 14 residues long. CDR1 and CDR2 from the germline V gene are SGHNT and YENEEA. CDR3 in amino acids: CASSLGPGDYGYTF. In DNA, the CDR3 is TGTGCCAGCAGCTTAGGACCAGGGGACTATGGCTACACCTTC.

V is TRBV10-3 and J is TRBJ2-1; tentative D call: TRBD2 (6 bases). The CDR3 spans 12 residues. Trimming took 2 bases from V and 13 from J, leaving 12 bases between them. The germline gives CDR1 ENHRY, CDR2 SYGVKD. The chain's CDR3 is CAISETEGDQFF. The CDR3 region has the DNA TGTGCCATCAGTGAGACGGAGGGCGACCAGTTCTTC.